This paragraph covers one T cell receptor (beta chain) sequence. The target antigen is unknown. One junction end disagrees with the germline gene, perhaps due to a read error. This sample is drawn from a study of chemoradiotherapy in HPV16-positive cancers. Findings of the study overall: Only a couple of HPV16-positive patients supplied the functional HPV-specificity definition.

Germline V gene lookup returns CDR1 SEHNR and CDR2 FQNEAQ (reference sequence). This CDR3 spans 19 amino acids. Clones were read by immunoSEQ multiplex PCR, and TCRdb kept only the in-frame ones, dropping some. The data show 1,300 or so clones, around three quarters seen once. Material: tumor tissue, obtained from a patient who underwent chemoradiotherapy. This clonotype was sampled from a human donor with HPV-associated anogenital cancer. This chain connects TRBV7-9 to TRBJ2-4, with 9 positions matching TRBD2. This CDR3 is CTSSPRGLAGELAKNIQYF. As DNA, the CDR3 is TGTACCAGCAGCCCCCGGGGATTAGCGGGAGAGTTAGCCAAAAACATTCAGTACTTC.